This T cell receptor (beta chain) stems from a study of T cells in Graves' hyperthyroidism and ophthalmopathy. Amplification of TCR beta CDR3 regions was performed using RNA transcripts as template. Researchers ran a first-round RT-PCR on the TCR CDR3 using the HTBI primer set. TCRdb used MiXCR to reprocess the multiplex PCR reads, holding one entry per CDR3 protein. Here the sample spans 480,000 or so distinct CDR3 sequences, about 45% being singletons. Overall study results and limits: Before onset, ophthalmopathy was predicted by the model a median around 6.2 months earlier. Researchers found most expanded thyroid clonotypes above 0.001 in blood as well.

Clinical symptoms, serum thyroxine, TRAb, thyroid ultrasound and orbital computed tomography informed diagnoses. The V segment lost 1 base and the J segment 4 bases; nucleotides outside the gene matches: 9. CDR1 is SGHAT, CDR2 FQDESV, per germline (reference sequence). The CDR3 contains 17 residues. A word on this clonotype: The target antigen is unknown.

The origin of this receptor is an adult woman with Graves' disease, either hyperthyroidism or ophthalmopathy (not recorded which). The V and J genes are TRBV11-1 and TRBJ2-5; the match to TRBD2 covers 10 bases. Sequenced sample: peripheral blood or thyroid tissue (not recorded which). The chain's CDR3 is CASSLGTSSGGSETQYF. In DNA form, the CDR3 reads TGTGCCAGCAGCTTAGGAACATCTAGCGGGGGATCAGAGACCCAGTACTTC.